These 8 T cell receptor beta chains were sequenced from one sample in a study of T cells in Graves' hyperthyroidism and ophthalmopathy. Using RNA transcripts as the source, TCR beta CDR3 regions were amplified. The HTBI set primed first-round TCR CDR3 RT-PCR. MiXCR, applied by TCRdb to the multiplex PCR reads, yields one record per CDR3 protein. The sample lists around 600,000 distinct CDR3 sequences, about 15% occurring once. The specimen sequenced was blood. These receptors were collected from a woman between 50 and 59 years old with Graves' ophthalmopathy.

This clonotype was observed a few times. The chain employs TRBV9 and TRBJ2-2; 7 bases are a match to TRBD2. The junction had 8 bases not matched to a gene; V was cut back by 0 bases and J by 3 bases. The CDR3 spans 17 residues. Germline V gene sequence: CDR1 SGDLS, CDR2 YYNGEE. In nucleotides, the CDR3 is TGTGCCAGCAGCGTAGTATCCGGCGGGAGCCACACCGGGGAGCTGTTTTTT. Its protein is CASSVVSGGSHTGELFF.

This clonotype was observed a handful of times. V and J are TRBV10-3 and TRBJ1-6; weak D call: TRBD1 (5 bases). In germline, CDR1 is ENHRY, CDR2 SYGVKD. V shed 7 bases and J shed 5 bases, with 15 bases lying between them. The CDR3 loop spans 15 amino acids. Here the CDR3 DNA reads TGTGCCATCAACTCCCAGGGCCCCAATAATTCACCCCTCCACTTT. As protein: CAINSQGPNNSPLHF.

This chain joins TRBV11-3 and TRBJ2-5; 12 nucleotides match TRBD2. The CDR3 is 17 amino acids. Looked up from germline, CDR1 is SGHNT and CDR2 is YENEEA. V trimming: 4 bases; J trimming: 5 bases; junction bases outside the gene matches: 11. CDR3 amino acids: CASSSGLAGRLGETQYF. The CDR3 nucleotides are TGTGCCAGCAGCTCCGGACTAGCGGGAAGGTTAGGGGAGACCCAGTACTTC.

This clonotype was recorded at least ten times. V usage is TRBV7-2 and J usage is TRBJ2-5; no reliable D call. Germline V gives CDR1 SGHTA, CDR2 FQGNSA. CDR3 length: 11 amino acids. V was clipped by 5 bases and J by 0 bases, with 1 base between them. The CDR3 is CASSHQETQYF. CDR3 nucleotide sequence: TGTGCCAGCAGCCACCAAGAGACCCAGTACTTC.

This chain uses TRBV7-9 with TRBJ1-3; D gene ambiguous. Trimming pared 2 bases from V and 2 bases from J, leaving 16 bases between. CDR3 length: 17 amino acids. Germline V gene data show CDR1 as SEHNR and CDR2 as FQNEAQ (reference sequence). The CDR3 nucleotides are TGTGCCAGCAGCTTAATGGGGAACGTTATACCTGGAAACACCATATATTTT. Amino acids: CASSLMGNVIPGNTIYF.

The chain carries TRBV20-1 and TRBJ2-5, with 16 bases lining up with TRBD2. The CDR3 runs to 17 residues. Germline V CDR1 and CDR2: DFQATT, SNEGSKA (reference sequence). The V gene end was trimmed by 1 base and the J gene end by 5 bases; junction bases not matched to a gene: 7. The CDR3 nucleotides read TGCAGTGCTAGAGCCCCGGGACTAGCGGGAGGGCTTGAGACCCAGTACTTC. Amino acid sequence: CSARAPGLAGGLETQYF.

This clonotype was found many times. The CDR3 DNA reads as TGTGCCAGCAGGAGCCTCCAGGGGGGTAATGAAAAACTGTTTTTT. It is translated as CASRSLQGGNEKLFF. This chain connects TRBV2 to TRBJ1-4; TRBD1 matches 7 bases. Unmatched junction bases numbered 8, after V lost 6 bases and J lost 4 bases. This CDR3 contains 15 residues. Germline V gives CDR1 SNHLY, CDR2 FYNNEI.

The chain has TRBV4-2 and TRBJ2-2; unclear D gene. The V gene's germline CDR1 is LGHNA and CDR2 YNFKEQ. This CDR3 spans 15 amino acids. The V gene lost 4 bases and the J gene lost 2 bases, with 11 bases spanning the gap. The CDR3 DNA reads TGTGCCAGCAGCCTCACTCGGTCCAACACCGGGGAGCTGTTTTTT. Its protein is CASSLTRSNTGELFF.